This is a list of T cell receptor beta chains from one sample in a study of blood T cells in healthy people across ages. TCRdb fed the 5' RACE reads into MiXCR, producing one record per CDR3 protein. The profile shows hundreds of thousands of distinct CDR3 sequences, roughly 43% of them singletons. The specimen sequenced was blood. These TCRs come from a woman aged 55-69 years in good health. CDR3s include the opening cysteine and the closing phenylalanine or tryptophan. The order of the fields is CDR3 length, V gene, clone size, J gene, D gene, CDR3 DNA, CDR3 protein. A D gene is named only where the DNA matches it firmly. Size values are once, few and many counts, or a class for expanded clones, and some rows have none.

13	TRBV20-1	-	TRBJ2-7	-	TGCAGTGCTAGGGCGGGACTTCCCTACGAGCAGTACTTC	CSARAGLPYEQYF
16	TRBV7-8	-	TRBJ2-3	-	TGTGCCAGCAGCTTAGAGATTGGGCTAAGAGCAGATACGCAGTATTTT	CASSLEIGLRADTQYF
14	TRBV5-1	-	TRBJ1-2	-	TGCGCCAGCAGCTTGGAGGGATTAAGCTATGGCTACACCTTC	CASSLEGLSYGYTF
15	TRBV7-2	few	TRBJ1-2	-	TGTGCCAGCAGCTTAGCGTCGAGTACTAACTATGGCTACACCTTC	CASSLASSTNYGYTF
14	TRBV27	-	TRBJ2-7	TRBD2	TGTGCCAGCAGTTCCCTGGCGGGAGTGGGCGAGCAGTACTTC	CASSSLAGVGEQYF
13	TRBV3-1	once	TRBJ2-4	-	TGTGCCAGCAGCCAAGGGGTGAGGAACATTCAGTACTTC	CASSQGVRNIQYF
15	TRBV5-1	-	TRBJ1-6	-	TGCGCCAGCAGCTTAGGACAGAACGAGGTGGCACCCCTCCACTTT	CASSLGQNEVAPLHF
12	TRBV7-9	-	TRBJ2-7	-	TGTGCCAGCAGCTTTACACACGGGGAGCAGTACTTC	CASSFTHGEQYF
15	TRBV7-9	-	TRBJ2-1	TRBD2	TGTGCCAGCAGCTCAGGGACTAGCGGGAGCGATGAGCAGTTCTTC	CASSSGTSGSDEQFF
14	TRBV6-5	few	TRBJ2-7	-	TGTGCCAGCACCGGGACGGTAGGGAGATACGAGCAGTACTTC	CASTGTVGRYEQYF
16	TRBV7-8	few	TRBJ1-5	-	TGTGCCAGCAGCTTATTCGTCCGGACGGAGCATCAGCCCCAGCATTTT	CASSLFVRTEHQPQHF
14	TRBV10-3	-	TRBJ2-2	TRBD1	TGTGCCATGTCCCGGGACAGGGATGATGGGGAGCTGTTTTTT	CAMSRDRDDGELFF
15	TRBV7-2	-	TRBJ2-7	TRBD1	TGTGCCAGCAGCTTAGATTCCGACAGGGTCTACGAGCAGTACTTC	CASSLDSDRVYEQYF
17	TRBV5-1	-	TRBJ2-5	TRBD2	TGCGCCAGCAGCTTGGAAGGGACTAGCGGAGCCAAAGAGACCCAGTACTTC	CASSLEGTSGAKETQYF
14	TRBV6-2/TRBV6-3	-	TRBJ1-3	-	TGTGCCAGCAGTACAGGCCGCTCTGGAAACACCATATATTTT	CASSTGRSGNTIYF
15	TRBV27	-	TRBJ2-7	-	TGTGCCAGCAGCTTGACAGACAGCAACGCCTACGAGCAGTACTTC	CASSLTDSNAYEQYF
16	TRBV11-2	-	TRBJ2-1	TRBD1	TGTGCCAGCAGCTCCTCTCCGGGACAGGGCCACAATGAGCAGTTCTTC	CASSSSPGQGHNEQFF
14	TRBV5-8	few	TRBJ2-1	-	TGTGCCAGCAGCTTCGGAAACTCCTACAATGAGCAGTTCTTC	CASSFGNSYNEQFF
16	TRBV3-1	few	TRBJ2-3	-	TGTGCCAGCAGGGGCCAGCGGTTGGGGGGCACAGATACGCAGTATTTT	CASRGQRLGGTDTQYF
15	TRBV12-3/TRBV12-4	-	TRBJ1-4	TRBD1	TGTGCCAGCAGCCCGAGGGGACAGGGGAGTGAAAAACTGTTTTTT	CASSPRGQGSEKLFF
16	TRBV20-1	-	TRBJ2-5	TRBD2	TGCAGTGCCGTTGGACTAGCGGGGGGTCCAAGAGAGACCCAGTACTTC	CSAVGLAGGPRETQYF
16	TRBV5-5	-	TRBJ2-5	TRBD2	TGTGCCAGCAGCTTGGCGCTAGCGGGAGCATCGGAGACCCAGTACTTC	CASSLALAGASETQYF
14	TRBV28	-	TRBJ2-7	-	TGTGCCAGCGGTGGGGGGGCTACCCAGTACGAGCAGTACTTC	CASGGGATQYEQYF
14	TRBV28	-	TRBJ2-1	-	TGTGCCAGCAGTCTCACACGCCCGGTTTACGAGCAGTTCTTC	CASSLTRPVYEQFF
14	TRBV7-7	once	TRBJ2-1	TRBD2	TGTGCTAGCAGCCCAAGGGCGGGGGGTAGTGAGCAGTTCTTC	CASSPRAGGSEQFF
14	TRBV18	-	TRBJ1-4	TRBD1	TGTGCCAGTCGGGACAGGCCAACTAATGAAAAACTGTTTTTT	CASRDRPTNEKLFF
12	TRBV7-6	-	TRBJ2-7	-	TGTGCCAGCAGCCCAGGGCAGAACGAGCAGTACTTC	CASSPGQNEQYF
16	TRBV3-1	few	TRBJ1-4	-	TGTGCCAGCAGCCCCCCTTCGGCAGCAACTAATGAAAAACTGTTTTTT	CASSPPSAATNEKLFF
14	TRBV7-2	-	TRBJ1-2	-	TGTGCCAGCACCGGGGATCCGCTTAACTATGGCTACACCTTC	CASTGDPLNYGYTF
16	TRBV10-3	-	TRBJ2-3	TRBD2	TGTGCCATCAATCCGGGACTAGCGGGGGGGGCAGATACGCAGTATTTT	CAINPGLAGGADTQYF
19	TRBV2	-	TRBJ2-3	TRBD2	TGTGCCAGCATCCTAAACAGCGTTTTGACTAGCACTAGCACAGATACGCAGTATTTT	CASILNSVLTSTSTDTQYF
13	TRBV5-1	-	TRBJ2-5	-	TGCGCCAGCAGCTTGGACGCAGGGGAGACCCAGTACTTC	CASSLDAGETQYF
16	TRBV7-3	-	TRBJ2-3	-	TGTGCCAGCAGCTCGGGACCAGGCGGGGCAGCAGATACGCAGTATTTT	CASSSGPGGAADTQYF
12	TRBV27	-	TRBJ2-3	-	TGTGCCAGCAGTAGCCAGACAGAAGCGCAGTATTTT	CASSSQTEAQYF
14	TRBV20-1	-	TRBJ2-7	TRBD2	TGCAGTGCTCCCCTGACTAGCGGGAGTTACGAGCAGTACTTC	CSAPLTSGSYEQYF
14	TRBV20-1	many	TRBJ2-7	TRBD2	TGCAGTGCACCTGACGTAGCGGGGGGTCACGAGCAGTACTTC	CSAPDVAGGHEQYF
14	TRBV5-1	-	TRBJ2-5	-	TGCGCCAGCAGCTCCGCAGGGAGACAAGAGACCCAGTACTTC	CASSSAGRQETQYF
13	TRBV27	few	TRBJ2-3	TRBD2	TGTGCCAGCAGTCGGGGGGTAGTAGATACGCAGTATTTT	CASSRGVVDTQYF
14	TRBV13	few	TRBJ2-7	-	TGTGCCAGCAGCTTATCCACTCTATACAATGAGCAGTACTTC	CASSLSTLYNEQYF
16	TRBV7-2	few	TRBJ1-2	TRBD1	TGTGCCAGCAGCAGGGGGTCGGGACAGGGAGGCTATGGCTACACCTTC	CASSRGSGQGGYGYTF
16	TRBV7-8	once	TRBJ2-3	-	TGTGCCAGCAGCTTATTTGCGGCTACTAGCACAGATACGCAGTATTTT	CASSLFAATSTDTQYF
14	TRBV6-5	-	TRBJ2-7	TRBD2	TGTGCCAGCAGTTCGCCGCTAGCGGGCTACGAGCAGTACTTC	CASSSPLAGYEQYF
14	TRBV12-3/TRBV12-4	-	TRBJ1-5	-	TGTGCCAGCAACTCGGCGGATAGCAATCAGCCCCAGCATTTT	CASNSADSNQPQHF
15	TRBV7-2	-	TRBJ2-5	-	TGTGCCAGCAGCTCAGTCGGGGTTTGGGGGAATGAGCAGTACTTC	CASSSVGVWGNEQYF
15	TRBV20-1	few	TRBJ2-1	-	TGCAGTGCTAGACATCCCCTAGCCCCAAACAATGAGCAGTTCTTC	CSARHPLAPNNEQFF
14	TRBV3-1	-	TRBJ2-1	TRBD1	TGTGCCAGCAGCCCCGGGACAGGGCTCAATGGGCAGTTCTTC	CASSPGTGLNGQFF
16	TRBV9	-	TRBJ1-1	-	TGTGCCAGCAGCGGAATGGGGAGCGCGTCGAACACTGAAGCTTTCTTT	CASSGMGSASNTEAFF
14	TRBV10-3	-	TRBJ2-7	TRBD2	TGTGCCATCAGTTCGGGACTAGCGGACTACGAGCAGTACTTC	CAISSGLADYEQYF
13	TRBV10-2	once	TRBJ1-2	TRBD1	TGCGCCAGCAGTGAGTCGACAGGGGATGGCTACACCTTC	CASSESTGDGYTF
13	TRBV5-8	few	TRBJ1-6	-	TGTGCCAGCAGCTTGACGGGCGAATCACCCCTCCACTTT	CASSLTGESPLHF
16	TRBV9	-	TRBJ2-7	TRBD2	TGTGCCAGCAGCCAAGGGGGAGCGGGGGGGCTCAATGAGCAGTACTTC	CASSQGGAGGLNEQYF
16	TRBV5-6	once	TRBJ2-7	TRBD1	TGTGCCAGCAGCTTGGCCTTGGGACAGGGGGATCGTGAGCAGTACTTC	CASSLALGQGDREQYF
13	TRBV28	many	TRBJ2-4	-	TGTGCCAGCAGTTTATTTAGCGGAAACATTCAGTACTTC	CASSLFSGNIQYF
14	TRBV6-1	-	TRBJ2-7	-	TGTGCCAGCAGTGAAGGGGGAGCAGCCTACGAGCAGTACTTC	CASSEGGAAYEQYF
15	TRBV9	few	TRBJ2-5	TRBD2	TGTGCCAGCAGCGGTAGCGGGGAGCCCTTCGGGACCCAGTACTTC	CASSGSGEPFGTQYF
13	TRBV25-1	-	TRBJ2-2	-	TGTGCCAGCAGTGTCTTAGATTCCGGGGAGCTGTTTTTT	CASSVLDSGELFF
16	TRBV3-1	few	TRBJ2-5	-	TGTGCCAGCAGCCAACGAGGCAGGGGCCTCCAAGAGACCCAGTACTTC	CASSQRGRGLQETQYF
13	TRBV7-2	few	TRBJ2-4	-	TGTGCCAGCAGCTTAGCGGGAGACTACATTCAGTACTTC	CASSLAGDYIQYF
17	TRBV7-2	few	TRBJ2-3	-	TGTGCCAGCAGCTTAATTAGGGAGGCTCTCTGGGCAGATACGCAGTATTTT	CASSLIREALWADTQYF
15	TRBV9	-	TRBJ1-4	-	TGTGCCAGCAGCCCCGAACTTATTGAGGATGAAAAACTGTTTTTT	CASSPELIEDEKLFF